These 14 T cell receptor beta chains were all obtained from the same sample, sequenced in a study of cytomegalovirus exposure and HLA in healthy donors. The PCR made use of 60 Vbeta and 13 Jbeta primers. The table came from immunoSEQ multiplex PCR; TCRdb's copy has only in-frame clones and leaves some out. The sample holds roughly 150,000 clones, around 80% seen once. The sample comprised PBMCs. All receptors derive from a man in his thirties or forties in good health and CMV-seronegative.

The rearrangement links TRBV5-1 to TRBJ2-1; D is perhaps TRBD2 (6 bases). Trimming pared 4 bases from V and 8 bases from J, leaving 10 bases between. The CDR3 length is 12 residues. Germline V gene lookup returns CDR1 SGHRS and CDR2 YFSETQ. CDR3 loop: CASSPWEDEQFF. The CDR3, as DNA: TGCGCCAGCAGCCCCTGGGAGGATGAGCAGTTCTTC. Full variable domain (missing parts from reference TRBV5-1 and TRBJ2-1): KAGVTQTPRYLIKTRGQQVTLSCSPISGHRSVSWYQQTPGQGLQFLFEYFSETQRNKGNFPGRFSGRQFSNSRSEMNVSTLELGDSALYLCASSPWEDEQFFGPGTRLTVL.

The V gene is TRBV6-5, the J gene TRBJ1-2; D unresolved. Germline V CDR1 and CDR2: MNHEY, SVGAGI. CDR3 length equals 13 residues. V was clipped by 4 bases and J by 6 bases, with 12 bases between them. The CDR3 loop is CASSSRPRDGYTF. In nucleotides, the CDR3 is TGTGCCAGCAGTTCCCGGCCTCGGGATGGCTACACCTTC.

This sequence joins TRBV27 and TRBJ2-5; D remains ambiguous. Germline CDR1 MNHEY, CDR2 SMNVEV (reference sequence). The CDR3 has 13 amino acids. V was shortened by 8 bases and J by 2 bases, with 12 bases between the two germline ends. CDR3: CASAAYRQETQYF. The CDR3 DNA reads TGTGCCAGCGCCGCCTACAGACAAGAGACCCAGTACTTC.

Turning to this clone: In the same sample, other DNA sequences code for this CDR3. Written as DNA, the CDR3 is TGTGCCAGCAGCTTGGACCGCGGGGGTGAGCAGTACTTC. Translating it yields CASSLDRGGEQYF. The chain is built from TRBV7-7 and TRBJ2-7, with 7 bases matching TRBD2. The ends lost 3 bases at V and 7 bases at J; junction bases unmatched: 6. The germline V gene has CDR1 SSHAT and CDR2 FNYEAQ (reference sequence). The CDR3 length is 13 residues.

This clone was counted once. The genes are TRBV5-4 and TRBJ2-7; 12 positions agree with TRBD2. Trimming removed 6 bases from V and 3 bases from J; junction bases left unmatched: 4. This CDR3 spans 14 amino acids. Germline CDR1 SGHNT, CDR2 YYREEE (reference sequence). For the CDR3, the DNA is TGTGCCAGCACGGGGGGACTAGCGGGCTACGAGCAGTACTTC. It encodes CASTGGLAGYEQYF.

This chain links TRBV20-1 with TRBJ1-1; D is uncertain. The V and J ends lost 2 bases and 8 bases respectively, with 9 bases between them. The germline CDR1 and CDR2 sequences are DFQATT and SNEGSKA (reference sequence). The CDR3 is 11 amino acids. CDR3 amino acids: CSARLDWEAFF. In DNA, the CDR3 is TGCAGTGCTAGACTAGACTGGGAAGCTTTCTTT.

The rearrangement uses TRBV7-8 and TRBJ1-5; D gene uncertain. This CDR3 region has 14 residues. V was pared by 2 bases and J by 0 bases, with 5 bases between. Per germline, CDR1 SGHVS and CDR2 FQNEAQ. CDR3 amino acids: CASSLSYSNQPQHF. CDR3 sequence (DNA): TGTGCCAGCAGCTTAAGCTATAGCAATCAGCCCCAGCATTTT.

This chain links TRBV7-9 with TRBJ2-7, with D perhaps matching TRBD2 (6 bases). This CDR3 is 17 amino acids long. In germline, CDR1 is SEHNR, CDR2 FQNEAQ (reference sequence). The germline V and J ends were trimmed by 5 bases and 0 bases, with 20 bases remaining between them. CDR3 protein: CASSPGRLGSSSYEQYF. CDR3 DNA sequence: TGTGCCAGCAGCCCTGGTCGCCTCGGGAGCAGCTCCTACGAGCAGTACTTC.

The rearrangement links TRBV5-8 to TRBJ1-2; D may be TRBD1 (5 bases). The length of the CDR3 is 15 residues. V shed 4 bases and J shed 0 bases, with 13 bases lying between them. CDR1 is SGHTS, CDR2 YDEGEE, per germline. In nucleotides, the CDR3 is TGTGCCAGCAGCCCCTGGGTGGGGCCTAACTATGGCTACACCTTC. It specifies CASSPWVGPNYGYTF.

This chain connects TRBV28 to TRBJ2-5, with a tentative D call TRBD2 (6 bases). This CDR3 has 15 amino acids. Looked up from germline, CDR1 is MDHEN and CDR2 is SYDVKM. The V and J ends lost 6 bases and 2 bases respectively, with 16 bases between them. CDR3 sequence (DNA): TGTGCCAGCAGCGCCCCGGGAGTATGGCAAGAGACCCAGTACTTC. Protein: CASSAPGVWQETQYF. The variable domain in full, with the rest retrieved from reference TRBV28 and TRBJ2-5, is DVKVTQSSRYLVKRTGEKVFLECVQDMDHENMFWYRQDPGLGLRLIYFSYDVKMKEKGDIPEGYSVSREKKERFSLILESASTNQTSMYLCASSAPGVWQETQYFGPGTRLLVL.

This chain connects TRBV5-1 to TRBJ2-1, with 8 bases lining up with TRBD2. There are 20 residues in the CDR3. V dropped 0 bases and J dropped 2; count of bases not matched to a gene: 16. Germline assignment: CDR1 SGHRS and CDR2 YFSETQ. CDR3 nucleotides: TGCGCCAGCAGCTTGGATGAACGACTAGCGAGACTGTCCGCCTACAATGAGCAGTTCTTC. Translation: CASSLDERLARLSAYNEQFF.

Here the CDR3 reads CASSPGQPNEQFF. In DNA form, the CDR3 reads TGTGCCAGCAGCCCGGGACAGCCCAATGAGCAGTTCTTC. The chain uses TRBV7-2 and TRBJ2-1; 7 bases are a match to TRBD1. The trim removed 5 bases at V and 6 bases at J, leaving 4 bases unmatched. Germline CDR1 reads SGHTA; CDR2 reads FQGNSA. The CDR3 contains 13 residues.

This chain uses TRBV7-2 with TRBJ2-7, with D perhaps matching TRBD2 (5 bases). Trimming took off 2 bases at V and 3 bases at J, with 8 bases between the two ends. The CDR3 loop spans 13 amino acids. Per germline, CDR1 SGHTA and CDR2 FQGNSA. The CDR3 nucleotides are TGTGCCAGCAGCTTAAGTGGAGGCTACGAGCAGTACTTC. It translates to CASSLSGGYEQYF.

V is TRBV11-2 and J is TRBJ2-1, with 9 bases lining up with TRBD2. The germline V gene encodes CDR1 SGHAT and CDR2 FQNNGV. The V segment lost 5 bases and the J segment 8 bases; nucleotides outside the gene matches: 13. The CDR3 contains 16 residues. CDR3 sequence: CASSPRLAAQGDEQFF. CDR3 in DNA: TGTGCCAGCAGCCCTAGACTAGCGGCTCAAGGAGATGAGCAGTTCTTC.